This T cell receptor (beta chain) was observed in a study of cytomegalovirus exposure and HLA in healthy donors. Trimming took 1 base from V and 5 from J; bases not matched to a gene: 11. Germline assignment: CDR1 SGHRS and CDR2 YFSETQ. The CDR3 loop spans 17 amino acids. The primer mix had 60 Vbeta and 13 Jbeta primers. TCRdb keeps only in-frame clones here, not all; method: immunoSEQ multiplex PCR. The table records approximately 200,000 clones, 70% to 80% of them present only once. The genes are TRBV5-1 and TRBJ2-7, with 11 bases fitting TRBD2. This clonotype was obtained from a man aged 25 to 40 in good health and CMV-seronegative. Sample: PBMCs. The CDR3 DNA follows: TGCGCCAGCAGCTTGACCGATGGTAGCGGGAGGGCCCACGAGCAGTACTTC. The encoded protein is CASSLTDGSGRAHEQYF. The entire variable domain, with the rest obtained from reference TRBV5-1 and TRBJ2-7, is as follows: KAGVTQTPRYLIKTRGQQVTLSCSPISGHRSVSWYQQTPGQGLQFLFEYFSETQRNKGNFPGRFSGRQFSNSRSEMNVSTLELGDSALYLCASSLTDGSGRAHEQYFGPGTRLTVT.